This TCR beta chain was sequenced during a study of T cells in Graves' hyperthyroidism and ophthalmopathy. This clonotype appeared many times. CDR1 is SGDLS and CDR2 is YYNGEE in the germline V gene. V was clipped by 0 bases and J by 8 bases, with 9 bases between them. The CDR3 is 14 residues long. RNA transcripts were the template for amplifying TCR beta CDR3 regions. Using the HTBI primer set, a first-round RT-PCR was run on the TCR CDR3. TCRdb redid the calling of the multiplex PCR reads with MiXCR, one entry per CDR3 protein. The repertoire holds 550,000 to 650,000 distinct CDR3 sequences, with approximately 15% as singletons.

The chain employs TRBV9 and TRBJ1-6; possible D gene TRBD1, 6 bases. This TCR came from a woman aged 25 to 39 with Graves' hyperthyroidism that later progressed to Graves' ophthalmopathy. The specimen sequenced was blood. CDR3 residues: CASSVEQGDSPLHF. The CDR3 nucleotides read TGTGCCAGCAGCGTAGAACAGGGTGATTCACCCCTCCACTTT.